The 15 T cell receptor beta chains listed next were all sequenced from one sample in a study of cytomegalovirus exposure and HLA in healthy donors. The PCR ran on 60 Vbeta and 13 Jbeta primers. Measured with immunoSEQ multiplex PCR; TCRdb has only the in-frame clones, and not every one. This table holds about 160,000 clones, approximately 82% found once. Sample: PBMCs. All receptors come from a male donor in good health and CMV-seropositive.

A few counts support this clone. This sequence joins TRBV2 and TRBJ1-1; perhaps TRBD1 as D (5 bases). Germline CDR1 SNHLY, CDR2 FYNNEI. The CDR3 is 15 amino acids. CDR3 sequence: CASGARETSAAEAFF. The CDR3 bases are TGTGCGAGCGGGGCGAGAGAGACAAGTGCGGCTGAAGCTTTCTTT.

Worth noting for this clone: This CDR3 is also generated by other DNA sequences in the sample. The V and J genes are TRBV5-1 and TRBJ2-7; maybe TRBD1 (6 bases). Germline CDR1 reads SGHRS; CDR2 reads YFSETQ. Trimming removed 0 bases at V and 5 bases at J, with 6 bases between. The CDR3 extends over 12 amino acids. CDR3 DNA sequence: TGCGCCAGCAGCTTGGACAGGGACGAGCAGTACTTC. It yields the protein CASSLDRDEQYF. The whole variable domain, filled in from reference TRBV5-1 and TRBJ2-7, reads KAGVTQTPRYLIKTRGQQVTLSCSPISGHRSVSWYQQTPGQGLQFLFEYFSETQRNKGNFPGRFSGRQFSNSRSEMNVSTLELGDSALYLCASSLDRDEQYFGPGTRLTVT.

J is TRBJ1-5 and V is TRBV27; unclear D gene. Per the germline V gene, CDR1 is MNHEY and CDR2 is SMNVEV (reference sequence). V dropped 5 bases and J dropped 0 bases, with 8 bases sitting between them. The CDR3 is 14 amino acids. This CDR3 is CASSGLNSNQPQHF. CDR3 in DNA: TGTGCCAGCAGTGGACTGAATAGCAATCAGCCCCAGCATTTT.

This clone was seen a handful of times. The chain joins TRBV30 to TRBJ1-2; tentatively, D is TRBD1 (5 bases). The germline V and J ends were trimmed by 2 bases and 7 bases, with 8 bases remaining between them. Germline V gene sequence: CDR1 GTSNPN, CDR2 SVGIG (reference sequence). This CDR3 is built from 11 residues. In nucleotides, the CDR3 is TGTGCCTGGAGTAGGGGAAGTGGCTACACCTTC. Encoded protein: CAWSRGSGYTF.

The V and J genes are TRBV30 and TRBJ2-3, with a possible D match to TRBD2 (6 bases). CDR1 is GTSNPN, CDR2 SVGIG, per germline (reference sequence). This CDR3 spans 11 amino acids. The ends were cut back, 5 bases at V and 6 bases at J, with 9 bases in the middle. DNA of the CDR3: TGTGCCTGGGAGGAGGGCGATACGCAGTATTTT. This gives the protein CAWEEGDTQYF.

The rearrangement links TRBV6-1 to TRBJ2-1, with TRBD1 matching over 10 bases. CDR3 size: 16 residues. V lost 2 bases, J lost 9 bases, and 10 bases stayed unmatched. The germline V gene has CDR1 MNHNS and CDR2 SASEGT. The DNA of the CDR3 is TGTGCCAGCAGTGAAACGGGACAGGGGAATATTGGTGAGCAGTTCTTC. The encoded protein is CASSETGQGNIGEQFF.

The chain uses TRBV6-6 and TRBJ2-1; TRBD2 might be the D (5 bases). This CDR3 is 15 amino acids long. The V and J ends lost 3 bases and 0 bases respectively, with 9 bases between them. Germline CDR1 and CDR2: MNHNY and SVGAGI (reference sequence). The CDR3 region is CASSYRRSSYNEQFF. CDR3 sequence (DNA): TGTGCCAGCAGTTATCGGAGGAGCTCCTACAATGAGCAGTTCTTC.

The V gene is TRBV27, the J gene TRBJ2-1, with a weak D call TRBD1 (5 bases). From germline, CDR1 is MNHEY and CDR2 SMNVEV (reference sequence). Trimming removed 7 bases from V and 4 bases from J, with 14 bases in between. There are 14 residues in the CDR3. In DNA, the CDR3 is TGTGCCAGCAAGGGGATGGGTGGGTACAATGAGCAGTTCTTC. Its protein product is CASKGMGGYNEQFF.

This clone has only one observation. The CDR3 protein is CASRAGTGGYEQYF. CDR3 in DNA: TGCGCCAGCAGGGCCGGGACAGGGGGGTACGAGCAGTACTTC. The V and J genes are TRBV5-1 and TRBJ2-7; 11 positions agree with TRBD1. Per the germline V gene, CDR1 is SGHRS and CDR2 is YFSETQ. The CDR3 has 14 amino acids. V was clipped by 5 bases and J by 4 bases; unmatched bases: 5.

The V call is TRBV5-1, the J call TRBJ1-4; maybe TRBD1 (5 bases). The CDR3 totals 15 residues. The V gene's germline CDR1 is SGHRS and CDR2 YFSETQ. V lost 5 bases, J lost 3 bases, and 14 bases lay in between. CDR3 amino acids: CASRSGKGANEKLFF. CDR3 bases: TGCGCCAGCAGGTCAGGGAAAGGGGCTAATGAAAAACTGTTTTTT.

The rearrangement uses TRBV7-2 and TRBJ1-2; 11 positions match TRBD1. Germline loops: CDR1 SGHTA, CDR2 FQGNSA. The length of the CDR3 is 15 residues. V shed 3 bases and J 3 bases; nucleotides not matched to a gene: 3. The CDR3 DNA is TGTGCCAGCAGCTTTAGGGGACAGGGGGACTATGGCTACACCTTC. Protein: CASSFRGQGDYGYTF.

The V gene is TRBV13, the J gene TRBJ1-2; D possibly corresponds to TRBD1 (5 bases). V was pared by 0 bases and J by 8 bases, with 10 bases between. CDR1 is PRHDT and CDR2 is FYEKMQ in the germline V gene (reference sequence). This CDR3 has 13 amino acids. The CDR3 region is CASSLGGAAGYTF. The CDR3 coding sequence is TGTGCCAGCAGCTTAGGAGGGGCTGCGGGCTACACCTTC.

As for this clone: The germline gene is not matched at one end of the junction; a read error may be the cause. The genes are TRBV5-6 and TRBJ2-6, with 8 positions matching TRBD1. Germline-derived CDR1 and CDR2 are SGHDT and YYEEEE. There are 18 residues in the CDR3. DNA for the CDR3: TGTGCCAGCAGCTTGGACAGGGGGAAGTTCTCTGGGGCCAACGGCCTGACTTTC. Translating gives CASSLDRGKFSGANGLTF.

The V and J genes are TRBV28 and TRBJ2-6, with 10 bases matching TRBD2. The germline V gene has CDR1 MDHEN and CDR2 SYDVKM. This CDR3 contains 20 residues. With V trimmed by 5 bases and J by 0 bases, 13 bases remained unmatched. This CDR3 reads CASSAFSGTSVVSGANVLTF. CDR3 DNA: TGTGCCAGCAGTGCTTTCTCCGGGACTAGCGTTGTCTCTGGGGCCAACGTCCTGACTTTC.

The chain is built from TRBV5-4 and TRBJ2-3; 12 bases are shared with TRBD2. The length of the CDR3 is 16 residues. CDR1 and CDR2 (germline): SGHNT, YYREEE (reference sequence). With V trimmed by 4 bases and J by 9 bases, 12 bases remained unmatched. In nucleotides, the CDR3 is TGTGCCAGCAGCCGGGCCCTAGCGGGGGGGCCCGGAACGCAGTATTTT. Amino acid sequence: CASSRALAGGPGTQYF.